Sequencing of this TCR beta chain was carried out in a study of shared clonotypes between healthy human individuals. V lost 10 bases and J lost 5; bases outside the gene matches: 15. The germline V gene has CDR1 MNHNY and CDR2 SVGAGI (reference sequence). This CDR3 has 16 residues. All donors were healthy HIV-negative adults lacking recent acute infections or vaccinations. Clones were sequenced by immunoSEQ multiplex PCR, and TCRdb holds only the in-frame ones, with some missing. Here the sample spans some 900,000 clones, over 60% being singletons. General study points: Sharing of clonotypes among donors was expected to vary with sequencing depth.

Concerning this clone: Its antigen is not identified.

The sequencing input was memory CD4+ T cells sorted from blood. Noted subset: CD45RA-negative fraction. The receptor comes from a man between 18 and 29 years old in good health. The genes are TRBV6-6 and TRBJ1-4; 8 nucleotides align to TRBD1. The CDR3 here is CATTFAQGAVNEKLFF. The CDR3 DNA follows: TGTGCCACTACCTTTGCTCAGGGGGCGGTGAATGAAAAACTGTTTTTT.